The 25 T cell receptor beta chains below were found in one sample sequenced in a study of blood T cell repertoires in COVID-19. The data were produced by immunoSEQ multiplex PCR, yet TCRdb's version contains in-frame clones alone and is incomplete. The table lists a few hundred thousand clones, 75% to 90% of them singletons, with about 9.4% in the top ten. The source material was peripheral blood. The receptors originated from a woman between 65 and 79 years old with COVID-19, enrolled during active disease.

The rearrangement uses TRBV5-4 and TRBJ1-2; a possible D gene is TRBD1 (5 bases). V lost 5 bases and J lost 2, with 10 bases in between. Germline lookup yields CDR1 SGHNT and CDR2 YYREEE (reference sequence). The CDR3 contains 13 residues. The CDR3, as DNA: TGTGCCAGCAGTGGACAATCAAACTATGGCTACACCTTC. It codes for CASSGQSNYGYTF.

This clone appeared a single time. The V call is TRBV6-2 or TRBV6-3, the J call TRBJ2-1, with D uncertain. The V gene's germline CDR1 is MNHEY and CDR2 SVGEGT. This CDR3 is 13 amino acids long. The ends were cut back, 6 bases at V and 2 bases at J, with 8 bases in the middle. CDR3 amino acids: CASSPYPYNEQFF. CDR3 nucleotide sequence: TGTGCCAGCAGCCCTTATCCCTACAATGAGCAGTTCTTC.

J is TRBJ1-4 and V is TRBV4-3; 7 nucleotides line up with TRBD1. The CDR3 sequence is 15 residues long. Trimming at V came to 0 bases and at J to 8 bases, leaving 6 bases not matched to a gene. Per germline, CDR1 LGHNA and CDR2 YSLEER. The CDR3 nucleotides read TGCGCCAGCAGCCAAGACCCCGACAGGGACGAAAAACTGTTTTTT. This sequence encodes CASSQDPDRDEKLFF.

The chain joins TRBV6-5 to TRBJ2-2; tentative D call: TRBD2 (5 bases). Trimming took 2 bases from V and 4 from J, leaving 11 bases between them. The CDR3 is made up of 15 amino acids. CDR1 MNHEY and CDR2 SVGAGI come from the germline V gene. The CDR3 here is CASSYDLAATGELFF. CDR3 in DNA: TGTGCCAGCAGTTACGATCTAGCCGCCACCGGGGAGCTGTTTTTT.

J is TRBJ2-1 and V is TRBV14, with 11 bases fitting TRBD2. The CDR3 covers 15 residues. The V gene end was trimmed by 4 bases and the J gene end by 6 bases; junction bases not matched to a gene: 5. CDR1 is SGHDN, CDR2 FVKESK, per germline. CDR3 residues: CASSPLSGRANEQFF. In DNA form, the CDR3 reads TGTGCCAGCAGCCCACTTAGCGGGAGGGCCAATGAGCAGTTCTTC.

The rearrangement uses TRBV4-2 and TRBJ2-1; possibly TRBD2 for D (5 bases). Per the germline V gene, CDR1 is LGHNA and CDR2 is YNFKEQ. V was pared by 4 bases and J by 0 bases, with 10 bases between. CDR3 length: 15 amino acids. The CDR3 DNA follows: TGTGCCAGCAGCCGCGACTACGTCTCCTACAATGAGCAGTTCTTC. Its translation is CASSRDYVSYNEQFF.

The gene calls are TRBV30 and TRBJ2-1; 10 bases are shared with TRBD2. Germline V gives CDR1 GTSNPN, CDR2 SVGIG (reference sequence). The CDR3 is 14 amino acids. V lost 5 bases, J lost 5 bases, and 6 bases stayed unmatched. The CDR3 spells CAWRRLAGDNEQFF. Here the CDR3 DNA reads TGTGCCTGGCGTCGGCTAGCGGGGGACAATGAGCAGTTCTTC.

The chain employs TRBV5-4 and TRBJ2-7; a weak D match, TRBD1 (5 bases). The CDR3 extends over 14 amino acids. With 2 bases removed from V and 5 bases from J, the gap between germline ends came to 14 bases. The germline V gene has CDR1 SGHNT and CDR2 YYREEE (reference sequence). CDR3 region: CASSFIRDQNEQYF. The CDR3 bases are TGTGCCAGCAGCTTCATCAGGGATCAAAACGAGCAGTACTTC.

CDR3 sequence: CASSYDRGGYGIQYF. CDR3 bases: TGTGCCAGCAGTTACGACAGGGGTGGGTATGGCATTCAGTACTTC. This chain uses TRBV6-2 or TRBV6-3 with TRBJ2-4, with 8 bases aligning to TRBD1. The CDR3 extends over 15 amino acids. V lost 2 bases, J lost 9 bases, and 9 bases stayed unmatched. From germline, CDR1 is MNHEY and CDR2 SVGEGT.

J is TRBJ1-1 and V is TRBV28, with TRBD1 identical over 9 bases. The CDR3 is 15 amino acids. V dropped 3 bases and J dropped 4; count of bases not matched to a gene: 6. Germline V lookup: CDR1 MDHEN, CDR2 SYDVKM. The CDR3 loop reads CASSLDRGKTTEAFF. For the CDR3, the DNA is TGTGCCAGCAGTTTGGACAGGGGAAAGACCACTGAAGCTTTCTTT.

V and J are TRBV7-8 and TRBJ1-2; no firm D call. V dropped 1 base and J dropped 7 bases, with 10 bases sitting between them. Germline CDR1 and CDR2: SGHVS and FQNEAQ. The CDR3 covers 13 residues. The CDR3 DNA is TGTGCCAGCAGCTTAGGGCGGGGTTTTGGCTACACCTTC. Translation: CASSLGRGFGYTF.

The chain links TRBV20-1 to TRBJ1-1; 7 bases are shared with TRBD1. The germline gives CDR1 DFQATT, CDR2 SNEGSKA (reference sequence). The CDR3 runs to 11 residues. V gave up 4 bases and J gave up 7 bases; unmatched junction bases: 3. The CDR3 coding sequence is TGCAGTGCTAAGGACAGGTTTGAAGCTTTCTTT. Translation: CSAKDRFEAFF.

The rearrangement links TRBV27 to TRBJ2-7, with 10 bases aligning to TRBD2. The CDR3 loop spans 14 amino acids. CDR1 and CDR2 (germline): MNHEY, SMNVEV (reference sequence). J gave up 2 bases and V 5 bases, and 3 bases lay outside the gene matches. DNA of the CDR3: TGTGCCAGCAGTCTAGCGGGAGCCGCCTACGAGCAGTACTTC. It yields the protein CASSLAGAAYEQYF.

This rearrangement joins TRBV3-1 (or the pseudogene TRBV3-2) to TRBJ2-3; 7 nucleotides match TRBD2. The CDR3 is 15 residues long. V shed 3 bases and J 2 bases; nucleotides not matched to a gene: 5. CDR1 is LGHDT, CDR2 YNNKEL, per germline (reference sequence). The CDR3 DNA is TGTGCCAGCAGCCAGTTAGCGGGCCTCACAGATACGCAGTATTTT. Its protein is CASSQLAGLTDTQYF.

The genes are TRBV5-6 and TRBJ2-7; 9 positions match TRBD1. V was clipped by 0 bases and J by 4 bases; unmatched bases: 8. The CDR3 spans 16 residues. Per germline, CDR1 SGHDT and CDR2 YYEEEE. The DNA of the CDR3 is TGTGCCAGCAGCTTGGGAAGGGGACAGGGAAGGTACGAGCAGTACTTC. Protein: CASSLGRGQGRYEQYF.

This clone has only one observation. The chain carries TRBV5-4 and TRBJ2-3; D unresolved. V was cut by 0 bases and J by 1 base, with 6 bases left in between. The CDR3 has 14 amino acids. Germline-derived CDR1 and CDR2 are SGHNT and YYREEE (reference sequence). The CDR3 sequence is CASSLDPGTDTQYF. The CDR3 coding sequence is TGTGCCAGCAGCTTGGATCCAGGCACAGATACGCAGTATTTT.

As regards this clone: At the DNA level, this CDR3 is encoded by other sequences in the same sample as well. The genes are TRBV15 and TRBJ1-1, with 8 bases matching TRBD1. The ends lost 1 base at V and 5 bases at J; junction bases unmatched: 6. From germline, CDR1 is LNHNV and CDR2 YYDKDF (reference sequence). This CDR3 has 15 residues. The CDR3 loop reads CATSRGGTGGTEAFF. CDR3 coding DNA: TGTGCCACCAGCAGAGGGGGAACAGGGGGTACTGAAGCTTTCTTT. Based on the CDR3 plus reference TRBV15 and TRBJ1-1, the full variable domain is DAMVIQNPRYQVTQFGKPVTLSCSQTLNHNVMYWYQQKSSQAPKLLFHYYDKDFNNEADTPDNFQSRRPNTSFCFLDIRSPGLGDTAMYLCATSRGGTGGTEAFFGQGTRLTVV.

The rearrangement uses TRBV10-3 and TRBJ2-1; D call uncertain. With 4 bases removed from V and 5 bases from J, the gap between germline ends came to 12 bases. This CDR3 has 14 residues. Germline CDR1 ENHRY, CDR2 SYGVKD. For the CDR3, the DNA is TGTGCCATCAGTGGTCTTCCAGGCAACAATGAGCAGTTCTTC. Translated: CAISGLPGNNEQFF.

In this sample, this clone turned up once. Here the CDR3 reads CASSYGNTGELFF. The CDR3 nucleotides are TGTGCCAGCAGCTACGGGAACACCGGGGAGCTGTTTTTT. The rearrangement uses TRBV7-3 and TRBJ2-2; D is unresolved. The CDR3 loop spans 13 amino acids. CDR1 is SGHTA, CDR2 FQGTGA, per germline. The ends were cut back, 4 bases at V and 1 base at J, with 4 bases in the middle.

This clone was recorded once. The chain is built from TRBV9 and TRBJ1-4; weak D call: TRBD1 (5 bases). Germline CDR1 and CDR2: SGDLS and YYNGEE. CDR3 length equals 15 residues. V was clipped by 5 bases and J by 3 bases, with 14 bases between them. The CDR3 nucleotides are TGTGCCAGCAGTGAACTTGGGACTCCTAATGAAAAACTGTTTTTT. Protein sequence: CASSELGTPNEKLFF. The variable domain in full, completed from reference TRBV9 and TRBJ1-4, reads DSGVTQTPKHLITATGQRVTLRCSPRSGDLSVYWYQQSLDQGLQFLIQYYNGEERAKGNILERFSAQQFPDLHSELNLSSLELGDSALYFCASSELGTPNEKLFFGSGTQLSVL.

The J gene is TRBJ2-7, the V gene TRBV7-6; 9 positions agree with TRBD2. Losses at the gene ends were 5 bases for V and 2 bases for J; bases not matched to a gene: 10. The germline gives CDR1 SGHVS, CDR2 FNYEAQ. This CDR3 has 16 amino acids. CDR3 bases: TGTGCCAGCAGCCTTACTGACGGCGGGAGGGCCTACGAGCAGTACTTC. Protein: CASSLTDGGRAYEQYF.

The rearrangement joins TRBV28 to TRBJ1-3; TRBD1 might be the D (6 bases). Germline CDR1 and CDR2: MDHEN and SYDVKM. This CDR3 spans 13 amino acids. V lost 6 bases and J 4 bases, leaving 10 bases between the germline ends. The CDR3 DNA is TGTGCCAGCAGCCGACAGGACGGAAACACCATATATTTT. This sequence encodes CASSRQDGNTIYF.

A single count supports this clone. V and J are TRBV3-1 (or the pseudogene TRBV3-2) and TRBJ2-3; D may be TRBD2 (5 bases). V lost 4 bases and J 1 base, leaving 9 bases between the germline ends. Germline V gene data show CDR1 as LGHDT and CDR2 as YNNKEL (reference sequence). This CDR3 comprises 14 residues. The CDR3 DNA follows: TGTGCCAGCAGCCCGGAGGTGGGCACAGATACGCAGTATTTT. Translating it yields CASSPEVGTDTQYF.

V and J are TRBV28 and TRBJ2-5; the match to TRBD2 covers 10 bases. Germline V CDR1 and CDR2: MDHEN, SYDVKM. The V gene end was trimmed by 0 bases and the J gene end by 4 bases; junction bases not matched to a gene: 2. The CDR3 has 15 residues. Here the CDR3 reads CASSLWTSGRETQYF. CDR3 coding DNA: TGTGCCAGCAGTTTATGGACTAGCGGGCGAGAGACCCAGTACTTC. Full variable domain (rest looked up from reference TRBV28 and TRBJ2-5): DVKVTQSSRYLVKRTGEKVFLECVQDMDHENMFWYRQDPGLGLRLIYFSYDVKMKEKGDIPEGYSVSREKKERFSLILESASTNQTSMYLCASSLWTSGRETQYFGPGTRLLVL.

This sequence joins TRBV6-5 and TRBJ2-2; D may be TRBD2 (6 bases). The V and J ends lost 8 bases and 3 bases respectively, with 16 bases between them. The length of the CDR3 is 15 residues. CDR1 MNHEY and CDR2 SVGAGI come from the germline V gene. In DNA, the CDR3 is TGTGCCAGCTTCGAATACGGGAGTGACACCGGGGAGCTGTTTTTT. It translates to CASFEYGSDTGELFF.